This record covers a single TCR beta chain. The antigen is undetermined. This sample was included in a study of T cell responses to AZD1222 COVID-19 vaccine. Study outcomes and limitations: Per reports, nearly half of all spike-specific TCRs target regions that are unmutated in variants. Donors skewed white British and female; clonal diversity was possibly underestimated.

Assay: immunoSEQ multiplex PCR; the TCRdb copy retains only in-frame clones and omits some. The table shows about 150,000 clones, with around 92% occurring only once. The origin of this receptor is an adult in good health. Specimen: peripheral blood, collected on day 0 of AZD1222 vaccination.

The CDR3 protein is CASSIGGVAFF. Here the CDR3 DNA reads TGTGCCAGTAGTATTGGGGGGGTAGCTTTCTTT. The chain employs TRBV19 and TRBJ1-1, with D perhaps TRBD1 (5 bases). V lost 3 bases, J lost 10 bases, and 9 bases lay in between. Germline values: CDR1 LNHDA, CDR2 SQIVND (reference sequence). The CDR3 contains 11 residues.